This TCR beta chain was retrieved from a study of T cell responses to AZD1222 COVID-19 vaccine. Assay used: immunoSEQ multiplex PCR; TCRdb lists only in-frame clones, some missing. The data hold under 130,000 clones, with roughly 91% observed a single time. Overall study results and limits: Vaccine-associated CD4 TCRs ranged over spike, dominating at 160-218 and 743-854. Among the donors, most were white British and more were female, and clonal diversity was possibly underestimated. Two AZD1222 administrations were followed by greater Spike-specific TCR breadth and depth.

Trimming cost V 6 bases and J 0 bases, with 5 bases left between them. The germline V gene has CDR1 MDHEN and CDR2 SYDVKM. This CDR3 is built from 13 residues. As concerns this clone: Its antigen is as yet unknown.

This chain joins TRBV28 and TRBJ2-2, with D uncertain. This receptor was obtained from an adult in good health. Sequencing used peripheral blood, obtained on day 0 of AZD1222 vaccination. The CDR3 spells CASRGPNTGELFF. Written as DNA, the CDR3 is TGTGCCAGCAGAGGCCCGAACACCGGGGAGCTGTTTTTT.